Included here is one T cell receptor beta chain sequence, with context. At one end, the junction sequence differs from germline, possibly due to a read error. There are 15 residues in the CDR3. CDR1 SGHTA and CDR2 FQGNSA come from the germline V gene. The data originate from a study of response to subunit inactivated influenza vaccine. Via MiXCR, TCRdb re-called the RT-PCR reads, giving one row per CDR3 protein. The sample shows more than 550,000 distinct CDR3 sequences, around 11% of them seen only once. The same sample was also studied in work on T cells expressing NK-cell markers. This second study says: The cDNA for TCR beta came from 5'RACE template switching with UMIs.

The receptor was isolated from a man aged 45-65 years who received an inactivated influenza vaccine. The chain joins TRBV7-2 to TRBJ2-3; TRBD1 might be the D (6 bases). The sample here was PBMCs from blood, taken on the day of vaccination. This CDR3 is CASQDSPGKIDTQYF. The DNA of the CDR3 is TGTGCCAGCCAGGACAGCCCTGGAAAAATAGATACACAGTATTTT.